This is a list of T cell receptor beta chains from one sample in a study of shared clonotypes between healthy human individuals. The repertoire was sequenced with immunoSEQ multiplex PCR; TCRdb's copy has only in-frame clones and lacks some. Among about half a million clones, about four fifths were seen once, and the ten largest hold roughly 13%. What was sequenced was PBMCs. All receptors derive from a woman between 40 and 50 years old in good health. Some clones in this sample may be carry-over from other donors' samples. CDR3s include the opening cysteine and the closing phenylalanine or tryptophan. A D gene is named only where the DNA matches it firmly.

d_gene	v_gene	j_gene	CDR3aa
TRBD2	TRBV29-1	TRBJ2-2	CSVGTSGRVGGELFF
TRBD2	TRBV2	TRBJ2-1	CASRLAGGPDNEQFF
TRBD2	TRBV18	TRBJ2-2	CASSPLAGDTGELFF
NA	TRBV5-1	TRBJ2-2	CASSLDSVGGTGELFF
NA	TRBV6-1	TRBJ1-1	CASSAGRGTEAFF
NA	TRBV7-8	TRBJ1-1	CASTSGAEAFF
NA	TRBV29-1	TRBJ1-1	CSVGLAVSSTEAFF
TRBD2	TRBV7-9	TRBJ2-1	CASSRYSGADNEQFF
NA	TRBV7-9	TRBJ2-5	CASSLAGGQETQYF
TRBD1	TRBV6-5	TRBJ1-2	CASTGTGVYGYTF
NA	TRBV4-2	TRBJ1-4	CASSPGQRNEKLFF
TRBD2	TRBV28	TRBJ2-2	CASTSLAGNTGELFF
TRBD2	TRBV7-9	TRBJ2-1	CASSSLAGRGYNEQFF
TRBD2	TRBV19	TRBJ2-1	CASSISLAGGLYNEQFF
NA	TRBV9	TRBJ2-7	CASSDGGTYEQYF
TRBD2	TRBV13	TRBJ2-2	CASSPGTIPRITGELFF
NA	TRBV11-3	TRBJ2-1	CASMVSGGSEQFF